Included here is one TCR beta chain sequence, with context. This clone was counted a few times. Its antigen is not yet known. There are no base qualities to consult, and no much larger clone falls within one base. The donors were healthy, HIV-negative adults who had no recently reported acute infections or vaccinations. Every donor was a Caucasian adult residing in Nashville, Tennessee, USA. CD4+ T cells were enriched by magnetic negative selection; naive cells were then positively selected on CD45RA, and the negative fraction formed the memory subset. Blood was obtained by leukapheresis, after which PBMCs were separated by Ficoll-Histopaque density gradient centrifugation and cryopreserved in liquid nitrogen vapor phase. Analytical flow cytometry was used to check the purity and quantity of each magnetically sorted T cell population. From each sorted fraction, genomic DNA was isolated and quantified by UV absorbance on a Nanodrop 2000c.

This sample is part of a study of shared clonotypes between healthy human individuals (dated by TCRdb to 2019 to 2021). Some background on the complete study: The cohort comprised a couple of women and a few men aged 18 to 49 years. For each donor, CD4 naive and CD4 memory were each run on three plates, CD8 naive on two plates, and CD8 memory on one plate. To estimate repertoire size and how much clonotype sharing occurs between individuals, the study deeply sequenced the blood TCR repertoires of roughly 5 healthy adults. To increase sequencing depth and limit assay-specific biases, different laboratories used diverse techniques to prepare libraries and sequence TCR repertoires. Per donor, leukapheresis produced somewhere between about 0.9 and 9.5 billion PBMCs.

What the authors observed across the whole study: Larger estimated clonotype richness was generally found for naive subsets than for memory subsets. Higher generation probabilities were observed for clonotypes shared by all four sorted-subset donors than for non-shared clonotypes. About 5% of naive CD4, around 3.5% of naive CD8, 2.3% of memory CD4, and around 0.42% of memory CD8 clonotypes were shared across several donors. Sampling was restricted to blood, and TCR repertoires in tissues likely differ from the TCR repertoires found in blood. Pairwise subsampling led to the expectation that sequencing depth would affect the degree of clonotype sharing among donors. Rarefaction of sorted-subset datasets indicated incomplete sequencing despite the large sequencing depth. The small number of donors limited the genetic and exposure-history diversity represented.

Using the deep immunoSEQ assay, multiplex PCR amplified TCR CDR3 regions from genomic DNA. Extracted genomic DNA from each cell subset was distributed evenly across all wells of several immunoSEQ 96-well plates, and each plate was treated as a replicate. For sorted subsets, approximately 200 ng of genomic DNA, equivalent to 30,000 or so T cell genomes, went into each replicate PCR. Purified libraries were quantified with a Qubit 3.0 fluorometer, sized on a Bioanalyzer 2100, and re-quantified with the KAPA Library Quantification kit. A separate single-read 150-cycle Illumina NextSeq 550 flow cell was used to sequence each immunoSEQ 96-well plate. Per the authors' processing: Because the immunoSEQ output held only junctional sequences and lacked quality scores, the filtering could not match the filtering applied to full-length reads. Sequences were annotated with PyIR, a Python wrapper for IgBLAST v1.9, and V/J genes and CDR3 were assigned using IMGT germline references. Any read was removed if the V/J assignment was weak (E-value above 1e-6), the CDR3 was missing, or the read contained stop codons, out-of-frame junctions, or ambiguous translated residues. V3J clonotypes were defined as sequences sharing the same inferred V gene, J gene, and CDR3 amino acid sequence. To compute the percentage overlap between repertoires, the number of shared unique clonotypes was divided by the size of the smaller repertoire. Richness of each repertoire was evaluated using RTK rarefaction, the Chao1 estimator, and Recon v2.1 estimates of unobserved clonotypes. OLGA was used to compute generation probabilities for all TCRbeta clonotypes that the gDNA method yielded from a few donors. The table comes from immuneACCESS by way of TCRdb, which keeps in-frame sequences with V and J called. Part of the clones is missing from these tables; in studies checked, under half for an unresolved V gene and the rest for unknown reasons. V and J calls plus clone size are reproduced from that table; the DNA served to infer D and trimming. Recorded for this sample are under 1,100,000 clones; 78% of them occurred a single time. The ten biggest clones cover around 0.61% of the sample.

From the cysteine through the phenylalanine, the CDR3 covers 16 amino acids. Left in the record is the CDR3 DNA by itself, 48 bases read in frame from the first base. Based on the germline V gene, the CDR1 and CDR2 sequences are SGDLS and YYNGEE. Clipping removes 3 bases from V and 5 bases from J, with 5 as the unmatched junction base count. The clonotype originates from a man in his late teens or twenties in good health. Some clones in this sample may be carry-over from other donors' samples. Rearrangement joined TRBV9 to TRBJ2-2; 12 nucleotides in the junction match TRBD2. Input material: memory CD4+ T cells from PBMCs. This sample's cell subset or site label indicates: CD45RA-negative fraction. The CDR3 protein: CASSAPTSGSTGELFF. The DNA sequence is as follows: TGTGCCAGCAGCGCACCGACTAGCGGGAGTACCGGGGAGCTGTTTTTT.